These 8 T cell receptor beta chains were sequenced from one sample in a study of T cell repertoires in cytomegalovirus infection. TCRdb re-called the reads with MiXCR, one entry per CDR3 protein. In the table there are a few hundred thousand distinct CDR3 sequences, under 20% of which are singletons. Sequencing was performed on PBMCs. The receptors were gathered from a human donor in good health (CMV status not recorded). Some clones in this sample may be carry-over from other donors' samples.

The J gene is TRBJ2-3, the V gene TRBV7-9; D ambiguous. Trimming took 2 bases from V and 0 from J, leaving 6 bases between them. This CDR3 spans 14 amino acids. Germline-derived CDR1 and CDR2 are SEHNR and FQNEAQ (reference sequence). The CDR3 is CASSLPSSTDTQYF. The CDR3 nucleotides read TGTGCCAGCAGCTTACCCTCTAGCACAGATACGCAGTATTTT.

This rearrangement joins TRBV20-1 to TRBJ2-2; D unresolved. CDR1 and CDR2 from the germline V gene are DFQATT and SNEGSKA (reference sequence). V lost 0 bases and J 4 bases, leaving 15 bases between the germline ends. This CDR3 region has 16 residues. The CDR3 bases are TGCAGTGCTAGAGATGTCCGGCAGGCCCTCACCGGGGAGCTGTTTTTT. It translates to CSARDVRQALTGELFF.

For this clonotype: A much larger clone differs by one base, so this may be a read error. The chain carries TRBV6-8 and TRBJ2-1, with 11 bases lining up with TRBD1. V lost 6 bases, J lost 5 bases, and 12 bases stayed unmatched. Germline V gene data show CDR1 as MNHGY and CDR2 as SAAAGT. The length of the CDR3 is 17 residues. The CDR3 DNA reads TGTGCCAGCAGATTCGTTGCCGGGACAGGGGGAAACAATGAGCAGTTCTTC. Translation gives CASRFVAGTGGNNEQFF.

In this sample, this clonotype turned up many times. This chain links TRBV7-2 with TRBJ2-7, with 7 bases fitting TRBD1. The germline V gene has CDR1 SGHTA and CDR2 FQGNSA. The length of the CDR3 is 14 residues. V trimming: 3 bases; J trimming: 2 bases; junction bases outside the gene matches: 4. The CDR3 DNA reads TGTGCCAGCAGCTTTCTGGGACAGACCTACGAGCAGTACTTC. Translation gives CASSFLGQTYEQYF.

V gene TRBV6-5 combines with J gene TRBJ2-7, with D perhaps being TRBD1 or TRBD2 (7 bases each). CDR3 length equals 15 residues. The V and J ends lost 0 bases and 2 bases respectively, with 11 bases between them. The germline V gene encodes CDR1 MNHEY and CDR2 SVGAGI. CDR3 DNA sequence: TGTGCCAGCAGTTACTCCCCAGGGGGGGCCTACGAGCAGTACTTC. The encoded protein is CASSYSPGGAYEQYF.

This clonotype has ten or more counts. The DNA of the CDR3 is TGCGCCAGCAGCTTTCGAGCGGGAAACCAAGAGACCCAGTACTTC. It yields the protein CASSFRAGNQETQYF. V and J are TRBV5-1 and TRBJ2-5, with 7 bases matching TRBD2. V was clipped by 2 bases and J by 0 bases; unmatched bases: 4. The CDR3 is 15 residues long. The germline CDR1 and CDR2 sequences are SGHRS and YFSETQ.

This clonotype came up a few times. The rearrangement links TRBV11-3 to TRBJ2-3; D may be TRBD1 (6 bases). Germline values: CDR1 SGHNT, CDR2 YENEEA. The CDR3 runs 12 residues. Trimming pared 4 bases from V and 7 bases from J, leaving 9 bases between. This chain's CDR3 is CASSSQGNTQYF. DNA for the CDR3: TGTGCCAGCAGCTCACAGGGAAATACGCAGTATTTT.

A few counts support this clonotype. This rearrangement joins TRBV4-1 to TRBJ1-1; TRBD1 matches at 9 bases. The CDR3 totals 18 residues. The germline V gene has CDR1 MGHRA and CDR2 YSYEKL. The junction had 16 bases not matched to a gene; V was cut back by 2 bases and J by 6 bases. The CDR3 protein is CASSQMPKGTGPVAEAFF. The CDR3 DNA reads TGCGCCAGCAGCCAAATGCCAAAAGGGACAGGGCCGGTCGCTGAAGCTTTCTTT.